The 3 T cell receptor beta chains below all came from one sample that was sequenced in a study of cytomegalovirus exposure and HLA in healthy donors. Use of 60 Vbeta and 13 Jbeta primers characterized the PCR. The data were produced by immunoSEQ multiplex PCR, yet TCRdb's version contains in-frame clones alone and is incomplete. The sample shows around 130,000 clones, just over 75% of them seen only once. The material sequenced was PBMCs. These receptor sequences come from a woman aged 45-65 years in good health and CMV-seronegative.

The CDR3 here is CASSPLRGGYTEAFF. The DNA for the CDR3 is TGTGCCAGCAGCCCCCTCAGGGGCGGGTACACTGAAGCTTTCTTT. The rearrangement joins TRBV27 to TRBJ1-1, with D perhaps TRBD1 (6 bases). CDR1 and CDR2 (germline): MNHEY, SMNVEV (reference sequence). The CDR3 runs 15 residues. Trimming stripped 6 bases from V and 3 bases from J, with 17 bases between.

A note on this clone: A junction end diverges from the germline sequence, so it may reflect a read error. The rearrangement joins TRBV6-5 to TRBJ1-2, with no clear D. Germline V gene sequence: CDR1 MNHEY, CDR2 SVGAGI. The CDR3 has 13 amino acids. Here the CDR3 reads CASHLGRSYGYPF. The CDR3 coding sequence is TGTGCCAGCCATCTAGGGAGAAGCTATGGCTACCCCTTC.

The rearrangement links TRBV14 to TRBJ2-4; 9 nucleotides line up with TRBD1. J was trimmed by 3 bases and V by 3 bases; bases with no gene match: 3. This CDR3 region has 15 residues. CDR1 and CDR2 (germline): SGHDN, FVKESK. The CDR3 loop is CASSQTGGVKNIQYF. CDR3 in DNA: TGTGCCAGCAGCCAGACAGGGGGTGTCAAAAACATTCAGTACTTC. Looking up the rest from reference TRBV14 and TRBJ2-4 gives the full variable domain: EAGVTQFPSHSVIEKGQTVTLRCDPISGHDNLYWYRRVMGKEIKFLLHFVKESKQDESGMPNNRFLAERTGGTYSTLKVQPAELEDSGVYFCASSQTGGVKNIQYFGAGTRLSVL.